The source of this T cell receptor beta chain is a study of CD8 T cells in ankylosing spondylitis. Study-wide results and caveats: A motif in TCR beta, a set of about 8 highly homologous variants, appeared characteristic of ankylosing spondylitis blood. The disease-linked clones had a CD8+ phenotype and low blood frequencies. From matched ankylosing spondylitis synovial fluid, disease-linked clones were reportedly recovered at significantly enriched levels. Some of the motif variants had earlier been found in reactive arthritis patients' fluid and blood.

This CDR3 is built from 15 residues. The V end lost 2 bases, the J end lost 5 bases, and 13 bases lay between the germline ends. Germline CDR1 and CDR2: KGHSY and FQNENV. There are a few counts of this clonotype. Its antigen is as yet unknown. The authors made TCR beta libraries by quantitative 5'-RACE with molecular barcodes. Each CDR3 protein is one row after TCRdb ran MiXCR on the 5' RACE reads. The top ten clones hold 6.8% of a sample with about 540,000 distinct CDR3 sequences, roughly 12% of them seen once. Sequences were obtained from blood, either unsorted or a sorted T cell fraction (not recorded which). The chain recombines TRBV16 with TRBJ1-5; perhaps TRBD1 as D (5 bases). The sequence derives from a male donor with ankylosing spondylitis. This chain's CDR3 is CASSQVPRADQPQHF. DNA for the CDR3: TGTGCCAGCAGCCAAGTTCCCAGGGCGGATCAGCCCCAGCATTTT. Full variable domain (outside the CDR3, taken from reference TRBV16 and TRBJ1-5): GEEVAQTPKHLVRGEGQKAKLYCAPIKGHSYVFWYQQVLKNEFKFLISFQNENVFDETGMPKERFSAKCLPNSPCSLEIQATKLEDSAVYFCASSQVPRADQPQHFGDGTRLSIL.